This T cell receptor (beta chain) emerged from a study of cytomegalovirus exposure and HLA in healthy donors. About this clone: Antigen unknown.

Study outcomes and limitations: There were some public TCRs occurring in many donors, but most TCR sequences were rare.

The CDR3 is 15 amino acids. Losses at the gene ends were 3 bases for V and 4 bases for J; bases not matched to a gene: 8. Per the germline V gene, CDR1 is SGHDN and CDR2 is FVKESK. PCR involved 60 Vbeta and 13 Jbeta primers. The protocol was immunoSEQ multiplex PCR, while the TCRdb copy is restricted to in-frame clones and leaves out a portion. In the table there are about 94,000 clones, around 69% of which are singletons. Sequenced sample: PBMCs. The rearrangement joins TRBV14 to TRBJ2-7; 8 nucleotides agree with TRBD1. This receptor was taken from a man aged 25-45 years in good health and CMV-seronegative. The CDR3 sequence is CASSHPGQAIYEQYF. The CDR3 bases are TGTGCCAGCAGCCACCCGGGACAGGCTATTTACGAGCAGTACTTC.